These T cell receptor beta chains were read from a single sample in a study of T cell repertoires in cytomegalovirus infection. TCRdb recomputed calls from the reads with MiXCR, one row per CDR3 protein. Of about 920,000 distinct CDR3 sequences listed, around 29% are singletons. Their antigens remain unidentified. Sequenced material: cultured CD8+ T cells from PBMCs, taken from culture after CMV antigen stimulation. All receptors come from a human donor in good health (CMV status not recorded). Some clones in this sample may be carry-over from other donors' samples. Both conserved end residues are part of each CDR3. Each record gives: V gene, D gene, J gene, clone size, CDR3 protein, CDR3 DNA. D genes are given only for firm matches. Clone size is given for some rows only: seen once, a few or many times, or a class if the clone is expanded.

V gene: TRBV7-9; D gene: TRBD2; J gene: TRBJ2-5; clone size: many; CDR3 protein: CASSLVAGEQETQYF; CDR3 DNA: TGTGCCAGCAGCTTAGTAGCGGGGGAGCAAGAGACCCAGTACTTC
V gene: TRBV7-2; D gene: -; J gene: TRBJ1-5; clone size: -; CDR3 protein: CASSLDDRLNQPQHF; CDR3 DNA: TGTGCCAGCAGCTTGGACGACAGGCTCAATCAGCCCCAGCATTTT
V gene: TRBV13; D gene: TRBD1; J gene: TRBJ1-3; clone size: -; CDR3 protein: CASSLEEGARRNTIYF; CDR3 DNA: TGTGCCAGCAGCTTAGAGGAGGGGGCGCGAAGAAACACCATATATTTT
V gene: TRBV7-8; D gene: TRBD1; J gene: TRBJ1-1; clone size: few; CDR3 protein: CASSQRAGTGNTEAFF; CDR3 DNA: TGTGCCAGCAGCCAACGGGCCGGGACAGGGAACACTGAAGCTTTCTTT
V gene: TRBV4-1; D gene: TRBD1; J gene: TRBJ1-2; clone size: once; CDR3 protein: CASSQQYPPQGDYGYTF; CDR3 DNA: TGTGCCAGCAGCCAACAATACCCACCGCAGGGGGACTATGGCTACACCTTC
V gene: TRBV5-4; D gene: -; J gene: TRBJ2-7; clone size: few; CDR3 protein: CASSLAKWGYEQYF; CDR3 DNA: TGTGCCAGCAGCTTGGCCAAGTGGGGCTACGAGCAGTACTTC
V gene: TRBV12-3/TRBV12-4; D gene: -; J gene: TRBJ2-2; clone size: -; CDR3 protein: CASNLRAGGELFF; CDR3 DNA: TGTGCCAGCAACCTAAGGGCAGGCGGGGAGCTGTTTTTT
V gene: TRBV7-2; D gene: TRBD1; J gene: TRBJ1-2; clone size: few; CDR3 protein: CASSLGEEGRGRNYGYTF; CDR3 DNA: TGTGCCAGCAGCTTAGGAGAGGAGGGCAGGGGGCGTAACTATGGCTACACCTTC
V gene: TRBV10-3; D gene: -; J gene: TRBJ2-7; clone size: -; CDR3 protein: CAISETGPDVSYEQYF; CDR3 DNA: TGTGCCATCAGTGAGACCGGGCCAGACGTTTCCTACGAGCAGTACTTC
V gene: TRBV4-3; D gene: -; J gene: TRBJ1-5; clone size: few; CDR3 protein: CASSQEWDGKRPQHF; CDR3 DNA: TGCGCCAGCAGCCAAGAATGGGACGGAAAACGGCCCCAGCATTTT
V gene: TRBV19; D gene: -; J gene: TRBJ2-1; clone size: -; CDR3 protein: CASIGGSSYNEQFF; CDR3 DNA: TGTGCCAGTATTGGGGGAAGCTCCTACAATGAGCAGTTCTTC
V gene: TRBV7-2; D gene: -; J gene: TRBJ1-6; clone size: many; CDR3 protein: CASSPTRGGNSPLHF; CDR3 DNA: TGTGCCAGCAGCCCTACTAGGGGCGGTAATTCACCCCTCCACTTT
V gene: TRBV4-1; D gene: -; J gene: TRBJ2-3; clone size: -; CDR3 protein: CASSLYPGEATDTQYF; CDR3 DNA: TGCGCCAGCAGCCTCTATCCAGGGGAGGCTACAGATACGCAGTATTTT
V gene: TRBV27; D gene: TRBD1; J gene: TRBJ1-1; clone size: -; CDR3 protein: CASSLILTGLQVTEAFF; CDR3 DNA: TGTGCCAGCAGTCTGATCCTGACAGGGCTTCAGGTCACTGAAGCTTTCTTT
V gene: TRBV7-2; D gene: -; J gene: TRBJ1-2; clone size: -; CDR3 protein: CVSSLDFSWTAHGYTF; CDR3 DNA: TGTGTCAGCAGCTTAGATTTTTCCTGGACAGCTCATGGCTACACCTTC
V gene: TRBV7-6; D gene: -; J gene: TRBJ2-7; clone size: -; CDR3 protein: CASSRAYGEQYF; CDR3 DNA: TGTGCCAGCAGCCGGGCTTATGGGGAGCAGTACTTC
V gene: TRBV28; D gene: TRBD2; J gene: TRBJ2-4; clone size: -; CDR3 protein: CASSFVLAGGLAAKNIQYF; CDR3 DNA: TGTGCCAGCAGTTTTGTGCTAGCGGGGGGGCTAGCGGCCAAAAACATTCAGTACTTC
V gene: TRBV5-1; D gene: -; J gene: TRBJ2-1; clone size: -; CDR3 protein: CASILGPEQFF; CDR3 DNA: TGCGCCAGCATCCTAGGCCCTGAGCAGTTCTTC
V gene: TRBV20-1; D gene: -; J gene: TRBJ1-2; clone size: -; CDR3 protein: CSARHSRANYGYTF; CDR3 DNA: TGCAGTGCTAGACATTCAAGAGCTAACTATGGCTACACCTTC
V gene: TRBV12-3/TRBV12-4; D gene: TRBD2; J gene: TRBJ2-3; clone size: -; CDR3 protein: CASSLASPPSGGSTDTQYF; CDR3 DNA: TGTGCCAGCAGTTTAGCGTCCCCCCCTAGCGGGGGGTCGACAGATACGCAGTATTTT
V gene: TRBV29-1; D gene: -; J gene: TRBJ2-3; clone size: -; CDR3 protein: CSAVGGDTQYF; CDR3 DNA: TGCAGCGCGGTGGGGGGAGATACGCAGTATTTT
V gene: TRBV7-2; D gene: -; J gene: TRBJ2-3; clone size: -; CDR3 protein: CASSFVGGWTDTQYF; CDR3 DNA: TGTGCCAGCAGCTTCGTTGGGGGATGGACAGATACGCAGTATTTT
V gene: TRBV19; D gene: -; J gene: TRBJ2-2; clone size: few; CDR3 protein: CASSITGLRELFF; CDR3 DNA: TGTGCCAGTAGTATTACAGGTTTGAGGGAGCTGTTTTTT
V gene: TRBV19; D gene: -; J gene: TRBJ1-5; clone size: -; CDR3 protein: CASSIPPNQPQHF; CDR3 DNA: TGTGCCAGTAGTATACCTCCAAATCAGCCCCAGCATTTT
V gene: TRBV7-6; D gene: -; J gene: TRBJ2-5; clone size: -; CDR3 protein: CASSSSSDQETQYF; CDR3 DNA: TGTGCCAGCAGCTCCTCTAGTGATCAAGAGACCCAGTACTTC
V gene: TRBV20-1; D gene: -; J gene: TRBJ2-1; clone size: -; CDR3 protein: CSPLDGSSYNEQFF; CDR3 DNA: TGCAGCCCCCTGGACGGGAGCTCCTACAATGAGCAGTTCTTC
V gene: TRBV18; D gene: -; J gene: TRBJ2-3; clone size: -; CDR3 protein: CASSPTYGDGTDTQYF; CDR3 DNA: TGTGCCAGCTCACCAACGTATGGGGATGGCACAGATACGCAGTATTTT
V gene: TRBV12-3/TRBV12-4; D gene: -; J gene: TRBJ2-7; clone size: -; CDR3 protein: CASSLIREPSYELYF; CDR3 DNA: TGTGCCAGCAGTTTAATAAGGGAGCCATCCTACGAGCTGTACTTC
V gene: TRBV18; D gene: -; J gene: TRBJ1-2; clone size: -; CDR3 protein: CASSPWSSENSYTF; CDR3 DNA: TGTGCCAGCTCACCATGGTCCTCGGAGAATAGCTACACCTTC
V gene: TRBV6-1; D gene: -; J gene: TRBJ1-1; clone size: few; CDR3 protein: CASSERPFRAKGLNTEAFF; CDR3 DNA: TGTGCCAGCAGTGAACGGCCTTTCCGGGCGAAGGGGTTGAACACTGAAGCTTTCTTT
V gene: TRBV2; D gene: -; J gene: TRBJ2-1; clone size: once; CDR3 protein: CASSEVLRSRESRNEQSF; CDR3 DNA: TGTGCCAGCAGTGAAGTTCTCAGGTCGAGGGAGTCCAGAAATGAGCAGTCCTTC
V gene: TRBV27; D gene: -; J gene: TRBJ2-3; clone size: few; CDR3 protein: CASKPRASDTQYF; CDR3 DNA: TGTGCCAGCAAGCCTCGGGCTTCAGATACGCAGTATTTT
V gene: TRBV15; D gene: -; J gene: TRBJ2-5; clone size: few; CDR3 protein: CATSSRRVETQYF; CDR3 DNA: TGTGCCACCAGCAGCCGGAGGGTTGAGACCCAGTACTTC
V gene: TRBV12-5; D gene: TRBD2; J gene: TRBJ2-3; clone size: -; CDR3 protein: CASGLVAGGPPDTQYF; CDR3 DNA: TGTGCTAGTGGTTTGGTAGCGGGGGGCCCCCCAGATACGCAGTATTTT
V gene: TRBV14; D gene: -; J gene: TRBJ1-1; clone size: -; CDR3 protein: CASSQEYVPNTEAFF; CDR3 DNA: TGTGCCAGCAGCCAAGAGTACGTCCCGAACACTGAAGCTTTCTTT
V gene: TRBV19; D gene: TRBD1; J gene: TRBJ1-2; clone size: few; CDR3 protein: CASHYTGGYYGYTF; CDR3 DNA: TGTGCCAGTCATTACACAGGGGGCTACTATGGCTACACCTTC
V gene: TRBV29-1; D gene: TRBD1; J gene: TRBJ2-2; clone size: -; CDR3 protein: CSVARRDRGPGELFF; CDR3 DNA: TGCAGCGTCGCCCGCCGCGACAGGGGCCCCGGGGAGCTGTTTTTT
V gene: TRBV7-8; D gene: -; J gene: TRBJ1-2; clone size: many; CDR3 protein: CASSLDQDSFYGYTF; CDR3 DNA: TGTGCCAGCAGCTTAGATCAGGATTCCTTCTATGGCTACACCTTC
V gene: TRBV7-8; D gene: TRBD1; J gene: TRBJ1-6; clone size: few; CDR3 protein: CASSSRDSTESPLHF; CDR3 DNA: TGTGCCAGCAGCTCGAGGGACAGTACGGAGTCACCCCTCCACTTT
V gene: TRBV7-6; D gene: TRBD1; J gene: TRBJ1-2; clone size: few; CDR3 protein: CASSSRDRSRGANYGYTF; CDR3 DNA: TGTGCCAGCAGCTCCCGGGACAGAAGCCGGGGGGCTAACTATGGCTACACCTTC
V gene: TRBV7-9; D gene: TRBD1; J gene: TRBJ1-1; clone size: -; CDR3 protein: CASRKPGQGETEAFF; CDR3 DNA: TGTGCCAGCAGAAAGCCGGGACAGGGTGAAACTGAAGCTTTCTTT
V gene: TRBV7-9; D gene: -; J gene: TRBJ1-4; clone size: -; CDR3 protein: CASSHVGKVNEKLFF; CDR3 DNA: TGTGCCAGCAGCCATGTCGGGAAAGTGAATGAAAAACTGTTTTTT
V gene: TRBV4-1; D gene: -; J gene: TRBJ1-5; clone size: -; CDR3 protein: CASSQDTGIQPQHF; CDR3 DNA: TGCGCCAGCAGCCAAGATACAGGGATCCAGCCCCAGCATTTT
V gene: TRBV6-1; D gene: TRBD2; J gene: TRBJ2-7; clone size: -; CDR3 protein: CASRGGVEQYF; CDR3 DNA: TGTGCCAGCAGGGGAGGGGTAGAGCAGTACTTC
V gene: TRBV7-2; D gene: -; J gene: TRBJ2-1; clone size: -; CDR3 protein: CASSLRNGQFF; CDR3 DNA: TGTGCCAGCAGCTTAAGGAATGGGCAGTTCTTC
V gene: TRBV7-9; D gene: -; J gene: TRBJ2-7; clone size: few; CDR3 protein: CASSLKGLYEQYF; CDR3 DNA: TGTGCCAGCAGCTTAAAAGGCCTCTACGAGCAGTACTTC
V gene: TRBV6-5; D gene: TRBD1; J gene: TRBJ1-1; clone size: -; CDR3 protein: CASRVTEGQSRAFF; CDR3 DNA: TGTGCCAGCAGAGTTACTGAGGGACAGTCTAGAGCTTTCTTT
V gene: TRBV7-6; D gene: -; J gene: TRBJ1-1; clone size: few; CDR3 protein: CASSHSSVNLNTEAFF; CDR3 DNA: TGTGCCAGCAGCCATTCATCCGTGAACCTGAACACTGAAGCTTTCTTT
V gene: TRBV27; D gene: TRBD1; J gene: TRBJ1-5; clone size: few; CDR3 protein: CASSNTGDNQPQHF; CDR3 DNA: TGTGCCAGCAGTAACACAGGGGATAATCAGCCCCAGCATTTT
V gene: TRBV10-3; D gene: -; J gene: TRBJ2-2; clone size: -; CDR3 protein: CAISEDAGELFF; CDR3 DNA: TGTGCCATCAGTGAGGACGCCGGGGAGCTGTTTTTT
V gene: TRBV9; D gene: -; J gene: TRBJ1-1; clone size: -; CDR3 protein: CASSPWAFF; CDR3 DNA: TGTGCCAGCAGCCCTTGGGCTTTCTTT
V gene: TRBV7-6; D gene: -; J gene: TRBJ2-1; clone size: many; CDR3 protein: CATGMGVFNEQFF; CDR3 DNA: TGTGCCACGGGGATGGGGGTTTTCAATGAGCAGTTCTTC
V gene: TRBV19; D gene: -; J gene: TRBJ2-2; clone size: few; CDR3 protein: CASSLEAGLPGELFF; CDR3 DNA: TGTGCCAGTAGTCTCGAGGCAGGACTACCCGGGGAGCTGTTTTTT